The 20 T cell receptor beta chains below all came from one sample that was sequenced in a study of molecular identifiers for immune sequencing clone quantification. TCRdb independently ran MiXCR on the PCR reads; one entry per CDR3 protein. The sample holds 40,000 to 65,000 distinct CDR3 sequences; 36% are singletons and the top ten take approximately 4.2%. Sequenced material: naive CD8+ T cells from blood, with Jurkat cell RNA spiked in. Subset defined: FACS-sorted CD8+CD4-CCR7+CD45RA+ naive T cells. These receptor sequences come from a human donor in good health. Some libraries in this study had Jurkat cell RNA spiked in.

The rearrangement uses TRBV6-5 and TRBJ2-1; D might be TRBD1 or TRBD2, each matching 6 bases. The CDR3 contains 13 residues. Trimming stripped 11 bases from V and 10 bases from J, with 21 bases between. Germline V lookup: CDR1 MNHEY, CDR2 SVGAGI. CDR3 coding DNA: TGTGCCGCCGCACTAGGGGGGAGGAAAGAGCAGTTCTTC. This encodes CAAALGGRKEQFF.

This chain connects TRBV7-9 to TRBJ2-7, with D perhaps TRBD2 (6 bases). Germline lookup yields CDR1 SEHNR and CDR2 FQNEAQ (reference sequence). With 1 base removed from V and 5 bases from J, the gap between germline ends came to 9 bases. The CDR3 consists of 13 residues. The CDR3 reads CASSLGGGDEQYF. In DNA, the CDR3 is TGTGCCAGCAGCTTAGGGGGCGGGGACGAGCAGTACTTC.

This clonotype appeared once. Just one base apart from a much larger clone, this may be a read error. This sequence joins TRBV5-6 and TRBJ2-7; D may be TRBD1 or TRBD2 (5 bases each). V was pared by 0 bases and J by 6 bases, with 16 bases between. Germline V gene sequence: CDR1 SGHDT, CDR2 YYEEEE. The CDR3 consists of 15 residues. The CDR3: CASSLVQAPGSEQYF. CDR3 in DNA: TGTGCCAGCAGCTTGGTACAGGCTCCGGGATCCGAGCAGTACTTC.

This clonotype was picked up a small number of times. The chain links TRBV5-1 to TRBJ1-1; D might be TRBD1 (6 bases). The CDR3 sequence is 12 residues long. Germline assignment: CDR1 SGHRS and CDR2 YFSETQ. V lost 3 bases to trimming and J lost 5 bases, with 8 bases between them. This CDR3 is CASSSGVTEAFF. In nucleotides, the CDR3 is TGCGCCAGCAGCTCAGGGGTTACTGAAGCTTTCTTT.

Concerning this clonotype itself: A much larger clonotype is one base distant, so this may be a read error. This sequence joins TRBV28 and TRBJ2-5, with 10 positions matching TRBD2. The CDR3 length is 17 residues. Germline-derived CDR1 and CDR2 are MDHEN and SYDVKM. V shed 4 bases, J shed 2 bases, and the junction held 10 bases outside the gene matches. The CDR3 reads CASSSPLIAGGQETQYF. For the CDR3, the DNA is TGTGCCAGCAGTTCCCCCCTGATAGCGGGAGGTCAAGAGACCCAGTACTTC.

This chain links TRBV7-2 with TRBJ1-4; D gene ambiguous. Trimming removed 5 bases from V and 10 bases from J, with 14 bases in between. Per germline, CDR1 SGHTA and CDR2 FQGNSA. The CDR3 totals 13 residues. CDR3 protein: CASSPGVAGKLFF. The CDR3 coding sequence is TGTGCCAGCAGCCCCGGGGTGGCCGGAAAACTGTTTTTT.

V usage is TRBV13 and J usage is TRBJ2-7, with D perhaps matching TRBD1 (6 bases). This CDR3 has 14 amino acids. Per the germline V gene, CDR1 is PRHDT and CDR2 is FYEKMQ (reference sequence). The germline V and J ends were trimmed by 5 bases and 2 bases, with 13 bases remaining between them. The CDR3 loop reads CASSNRDKAYEQYF. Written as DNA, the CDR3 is TGTGCCAGCAGCAACCGGGACAAAGCCTACGAGCAGTACTTC.

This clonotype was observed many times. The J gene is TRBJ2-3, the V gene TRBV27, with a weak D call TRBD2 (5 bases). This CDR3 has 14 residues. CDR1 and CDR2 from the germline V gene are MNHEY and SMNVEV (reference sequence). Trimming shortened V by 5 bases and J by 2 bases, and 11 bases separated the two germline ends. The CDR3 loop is CASSITGSTDTQYF. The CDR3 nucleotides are TGTGCCAGCAGTATAACGGGATCCACAGATACGCAGTATTTT.

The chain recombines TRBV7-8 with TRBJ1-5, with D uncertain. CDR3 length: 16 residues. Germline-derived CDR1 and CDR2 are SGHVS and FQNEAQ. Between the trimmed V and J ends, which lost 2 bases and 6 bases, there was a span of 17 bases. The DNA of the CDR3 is TGTGCCAGCAGCTTACTTGGAGGAGCCGTCCGTCAGCCCCAGCATTTT. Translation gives CASSLLGGAVRQPQHF.

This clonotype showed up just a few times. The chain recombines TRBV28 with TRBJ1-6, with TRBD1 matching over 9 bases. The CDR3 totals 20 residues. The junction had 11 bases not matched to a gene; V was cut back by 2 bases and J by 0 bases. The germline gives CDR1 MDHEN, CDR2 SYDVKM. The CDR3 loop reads CASSLGPGQGTSSYNSPLHF. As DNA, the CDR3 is TGTGCCAGCAGTTTAGGTCCGGGACAGGGAACTAGCTCCTATAATTCACCCCTCCACTTT. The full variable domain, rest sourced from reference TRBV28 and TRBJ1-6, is DVKVTQSSRYLVKRTGEKVFLECVQDMDHENMFWYRQDPGLGLRLIYFSYDVKMKEKGDIPEGYSVSREKKERFSLILESASTNQTSMYLCASSLGPGQGTSSYNSPLHFGNGTRLTVT.

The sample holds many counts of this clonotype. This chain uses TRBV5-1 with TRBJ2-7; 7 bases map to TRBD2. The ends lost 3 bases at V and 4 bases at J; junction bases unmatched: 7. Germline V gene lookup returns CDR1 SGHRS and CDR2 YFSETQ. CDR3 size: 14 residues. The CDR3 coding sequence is TGCGCCAGCAGCTCCGGCCTAGCGGTGTACGAGCAGTACTTC. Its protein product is CASSSGLAVYEQYF.

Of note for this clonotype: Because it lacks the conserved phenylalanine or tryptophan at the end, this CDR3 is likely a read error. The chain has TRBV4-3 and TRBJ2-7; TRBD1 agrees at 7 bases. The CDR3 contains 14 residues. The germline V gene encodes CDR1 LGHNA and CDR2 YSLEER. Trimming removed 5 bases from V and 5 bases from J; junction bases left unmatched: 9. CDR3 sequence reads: CASSSRQGGNEQYI. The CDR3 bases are TGCGCCAGCAGCTCAAGACAGGGCGGCAACGAGCAGTACATC.

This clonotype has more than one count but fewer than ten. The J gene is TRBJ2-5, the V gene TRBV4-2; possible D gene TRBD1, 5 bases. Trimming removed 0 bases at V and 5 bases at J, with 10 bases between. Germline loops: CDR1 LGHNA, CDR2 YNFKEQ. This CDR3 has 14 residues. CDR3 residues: CASSQEQAEETQYF. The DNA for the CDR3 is TGTGCCAGCAGCCAAGAACAGGCGGAGGAGACCCAGTACTTC.

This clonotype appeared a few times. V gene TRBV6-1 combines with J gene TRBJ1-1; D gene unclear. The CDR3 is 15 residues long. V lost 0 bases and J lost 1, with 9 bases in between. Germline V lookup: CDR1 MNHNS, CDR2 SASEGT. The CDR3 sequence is CASSEAWTANTEAFF. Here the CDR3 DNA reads TGTGCCAGCAGTGAAGCTTGGACGGCGAACACTGAAGCTTTCTTT.

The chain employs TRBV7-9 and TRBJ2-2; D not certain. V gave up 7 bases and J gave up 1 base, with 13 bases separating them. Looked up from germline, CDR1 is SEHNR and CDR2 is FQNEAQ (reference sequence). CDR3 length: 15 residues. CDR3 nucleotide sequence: TGTGCCAGCACCCTACCCCTAAAGAACACCGGGGAGCTGTTTTTT. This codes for CASTLPLKNTGELFF.

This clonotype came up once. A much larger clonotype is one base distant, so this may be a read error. The chain's CDR3 is CATEEGYTEAFF. CDR3 DNA sequence: TGTGCCACCGAGGAAGGCTACACTGAAGCTTTCTTT. The chain recombines TRBV6-2 or TRBV6-3 with TRBJ1-1; no clear D gene. The V gene's germline CDR1 is MNHEY and CDR2 SVGEGT. This CDR3 has 12 residues. Trimming left V 10 bases short and J 3 bases short, with 12 bases between.

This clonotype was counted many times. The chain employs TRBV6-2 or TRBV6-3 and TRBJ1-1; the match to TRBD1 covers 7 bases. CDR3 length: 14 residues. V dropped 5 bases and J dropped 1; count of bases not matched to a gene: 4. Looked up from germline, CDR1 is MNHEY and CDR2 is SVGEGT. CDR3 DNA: TGTGCCAGCAGTCCAGGGGGAGCGAACACTGAAGCTTTCTTT. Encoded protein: CASSPGGANTEAFF.

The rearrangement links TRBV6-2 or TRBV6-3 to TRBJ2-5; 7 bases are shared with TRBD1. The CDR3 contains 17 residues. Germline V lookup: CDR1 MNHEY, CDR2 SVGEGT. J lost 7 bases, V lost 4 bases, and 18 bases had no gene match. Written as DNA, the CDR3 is TGTGCCAGCAGTTGGAGCCAGGGGGTCTCTGGGGAAGGGACCCAGTACTTC. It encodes CASSWSQGVSGEGTQYF.

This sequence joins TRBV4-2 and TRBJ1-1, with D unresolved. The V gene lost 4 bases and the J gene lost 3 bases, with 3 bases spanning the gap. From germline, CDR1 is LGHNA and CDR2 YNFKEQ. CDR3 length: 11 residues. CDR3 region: CASSLYTEAFF. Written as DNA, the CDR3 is TGTGCCAGCAGCCTCTACACTGAAGCTTTCTTT.

Here the CDR3 DNA reads TGCAGTGCTAGCCTGCAGGGGCGGGGCGTCACCGGGGAGCTGTTTTTT. Translated: CSASLQGRGVTGELFF. The rearrangement joins TRBV20-1 to TRBJ2-2; D tentatively fits TRBD1 or TRBD2 (6 bases each). V was pared by 3 bases and J by 4 bases, with 18 bases between. This CDR3 region has 16 residues. Germline V gene lookup returns CDR1 DFQATT and CDR2 SNEGSKA (reference sequence).